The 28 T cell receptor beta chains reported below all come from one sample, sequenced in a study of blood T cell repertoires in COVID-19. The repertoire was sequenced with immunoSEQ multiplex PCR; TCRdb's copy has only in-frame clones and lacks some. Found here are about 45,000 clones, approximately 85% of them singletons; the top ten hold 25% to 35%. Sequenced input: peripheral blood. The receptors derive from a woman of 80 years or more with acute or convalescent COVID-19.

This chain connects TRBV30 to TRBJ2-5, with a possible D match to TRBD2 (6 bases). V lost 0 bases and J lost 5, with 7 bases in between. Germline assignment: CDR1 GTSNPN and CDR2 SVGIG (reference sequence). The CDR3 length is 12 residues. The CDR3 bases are TGTGCCTGGAGTGTACGGGGGGAGACCCAGTACTTC. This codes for CAWSVRGETQYF.

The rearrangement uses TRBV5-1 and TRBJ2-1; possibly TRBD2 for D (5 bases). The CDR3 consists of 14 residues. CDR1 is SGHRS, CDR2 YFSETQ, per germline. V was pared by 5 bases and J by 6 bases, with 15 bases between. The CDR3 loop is CASRQLLGSNEQFF. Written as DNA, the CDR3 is TGCGCCAGCAGACAGCTACTAGGAAGCAATGAGCAGTTCTTC. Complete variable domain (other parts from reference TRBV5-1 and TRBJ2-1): KAGVTQTPRYLIKTRGQQVTLSCSPISGHRSVSWYQQTPGQGLQFLFEYFSETQRNKGNFPGRFSGRQFSNSRSEMNVSTLELGDSALYLCASRQLLGSNEQFFGPGTRLTVL.

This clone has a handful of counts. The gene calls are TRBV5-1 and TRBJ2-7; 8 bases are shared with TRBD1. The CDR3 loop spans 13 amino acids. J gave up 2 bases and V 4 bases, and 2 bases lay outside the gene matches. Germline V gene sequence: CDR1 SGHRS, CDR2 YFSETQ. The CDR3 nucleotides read TGCGCCAGCAGCCCGACAGGGGCCTACGAGCAGTACTTC. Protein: CASSPTGAYEQYF.

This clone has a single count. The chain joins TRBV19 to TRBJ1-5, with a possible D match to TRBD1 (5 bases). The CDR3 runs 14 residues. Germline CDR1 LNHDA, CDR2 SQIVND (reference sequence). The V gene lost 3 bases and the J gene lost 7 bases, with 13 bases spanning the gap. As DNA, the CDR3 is TGTGCCAGTAGTATCAGGGTGGTCGTGCAGCCCCAGCATTTT. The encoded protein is CASSIRVVVQPQHF.

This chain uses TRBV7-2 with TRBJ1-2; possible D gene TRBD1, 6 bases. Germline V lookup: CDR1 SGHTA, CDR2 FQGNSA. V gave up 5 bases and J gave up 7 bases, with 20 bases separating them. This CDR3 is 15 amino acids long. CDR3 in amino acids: CASSGRDIQQFGYTF. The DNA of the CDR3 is TGTGCCAGCAGCGGCAGGGACATTCAACAATTTGGCTACACCTTC.

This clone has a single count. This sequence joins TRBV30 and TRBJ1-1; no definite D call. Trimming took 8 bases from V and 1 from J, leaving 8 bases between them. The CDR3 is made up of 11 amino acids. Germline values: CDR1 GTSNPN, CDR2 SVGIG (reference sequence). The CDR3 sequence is CARGGNTEAFF. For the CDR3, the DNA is TGTGCCCGAGGCGGGAACACTGAAGCTTTCTTT. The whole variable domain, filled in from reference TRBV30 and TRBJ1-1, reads SQTIHQWPATLVQPVGSPLSLECTVEGTSNPNLYWYRQAAGRGLQLLFYSVGIGQISSEVPQNLSASRPQDRQFILSSKKLLLSDSGFYLCARGGNTEAFFGQGTRLTVV.

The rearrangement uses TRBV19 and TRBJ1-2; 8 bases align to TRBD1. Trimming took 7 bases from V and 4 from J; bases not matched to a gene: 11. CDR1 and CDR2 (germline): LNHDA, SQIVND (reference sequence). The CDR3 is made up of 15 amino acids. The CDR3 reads CASMEGTGTGYGYTF. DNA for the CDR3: TGTGCCAGTATGGAGGGGACCGGGACAGGCTATGGCTACACCTTC.

CDR3 sequence reads: CASSADLNTEAFF. The CDR3, as DNA: TGTGCCAGCAGTGCAGACTTGAACACTGAAGCTTTCTTT. The chain carries TRBV6-4 and TRBJ1-1; D unclear. The germline V and J ends were trimmed by 4 bases and 0 bases, with 6 bases remaining between them. From germline, CDR1 is MRHNA and CDR2 SNTAGT. The CDR3 spans 13 residues.

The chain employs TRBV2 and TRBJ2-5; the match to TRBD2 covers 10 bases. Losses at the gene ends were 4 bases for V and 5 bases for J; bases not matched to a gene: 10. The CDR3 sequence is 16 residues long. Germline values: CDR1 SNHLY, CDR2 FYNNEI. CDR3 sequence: CASSAPQLAGQETQYF. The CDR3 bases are TGTGCCAGCAGTGCACCCCAACTAGCGGGACAGGAGACCCAGTACTTC. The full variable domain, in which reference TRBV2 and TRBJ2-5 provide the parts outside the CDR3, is EPEVTQTPSHQVTQMGQEVILRCVPISNHLYFYWYRQILGQKVEFLVSFYNNEISEKSEIFDDQFSVERPDGSNFTLKIRSTKLEDSAMYFCASSAPQLAGQETQYFGPGTRLLVL.

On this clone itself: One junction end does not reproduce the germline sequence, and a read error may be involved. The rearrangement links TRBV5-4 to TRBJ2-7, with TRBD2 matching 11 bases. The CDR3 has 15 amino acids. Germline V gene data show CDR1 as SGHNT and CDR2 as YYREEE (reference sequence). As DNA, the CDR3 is TGTGCCAGCAGTTTGGAGGTAGCGGGAGGGGGGGAGCAGTACTTC. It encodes CASSLEVAGGGEQYF.

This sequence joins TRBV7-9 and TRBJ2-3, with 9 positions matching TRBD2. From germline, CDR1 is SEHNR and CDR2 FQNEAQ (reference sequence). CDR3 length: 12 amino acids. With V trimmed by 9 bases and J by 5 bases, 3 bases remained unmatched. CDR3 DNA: TGTGCCAGTAGCGGGAGCGTAGATACGCAGTATTTT. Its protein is CASSGSVDTQYF.

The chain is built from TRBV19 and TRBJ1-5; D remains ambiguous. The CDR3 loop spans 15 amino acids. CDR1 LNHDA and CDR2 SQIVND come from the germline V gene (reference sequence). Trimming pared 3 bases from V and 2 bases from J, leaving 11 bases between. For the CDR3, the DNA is TGTGCCAGTAGTATCCGGGGTATGGGCAATCAGCCCCAGCATTTT. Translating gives CASSIRGMGNQPQHF.

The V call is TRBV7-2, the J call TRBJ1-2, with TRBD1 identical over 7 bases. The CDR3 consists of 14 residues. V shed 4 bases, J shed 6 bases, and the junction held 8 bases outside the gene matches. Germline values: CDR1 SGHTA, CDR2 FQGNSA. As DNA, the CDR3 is TGTGCCAGCAGCTACAGACAGGGACCGGATGGCTACACCTTC. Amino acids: CASSYRQGPDGYTF. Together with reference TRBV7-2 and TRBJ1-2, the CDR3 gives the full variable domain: GAGVSQSPSNKVTEKGKDVELRCDPISGHTALYWYRQSLGQGLEFLIYFQGNSAPDKSGLPSDRFSAERTGGSVSTLTIQRTQQEDSAVYLCASSYRQGPDGYTFGSGTRLTVV.

The CDR3 region has the DNA TGTGCCAGCAGCTTAGAAGAGGGAAGGGTCACTGAAGCTTTCTTT. As protein: CASSLEEGRVTEAFF. V gene TRBV7-9 combines with J gene TRBJ1-1; D uncertain. The V gene lost 1 base and the J gene lost 4 bases, with 13 bases spanning the gap. From germline, CDR1 is SEHNR and CDR2 FQNEAQ (reference sequence). The length of the CDR3 is 15 residues. Using reference TRBV7-9 and TRBJ1-1 for the parts outside the CDR3, the full variable domain is DTGVSQNPRHKITKRGQNVTFRCDPISEHNRLYWYRQTLGQGPEFLTYFQNEAQLEKSRLLSDRFSAERPKGSFSTLEIQRTEQGDSAMYLCASSLEEGRVTEAFFGQGTRLTVV.

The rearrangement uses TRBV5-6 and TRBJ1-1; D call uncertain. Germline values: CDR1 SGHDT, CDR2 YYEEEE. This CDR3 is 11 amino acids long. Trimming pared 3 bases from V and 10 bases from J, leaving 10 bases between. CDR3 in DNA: TGTGCCAGCAGCTATGGTTCGGGAGCTTTCTTT. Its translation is CASSYGSGAFF.

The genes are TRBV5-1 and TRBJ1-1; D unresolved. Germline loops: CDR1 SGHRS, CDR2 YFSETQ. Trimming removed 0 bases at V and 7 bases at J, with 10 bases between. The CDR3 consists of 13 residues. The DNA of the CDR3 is TGCGCCAGCAGCTTGGGCGGGCTCAATGAAGCTTTCTTT. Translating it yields CASSLGGLNEAFF.

The DNA of the CDR3 is TGCAGTGCTAGTGGTTCCATTGGGCGGGTGAGCTCCTACAATGAGCAGTTCTTC. Encoded protein: CSASGSIGRVSSYNEQFF. The V call is TRBV20-1, the J call TRBJ2-1; D might be TRBD2 (5 bases). V was pared by 3 bases and J by 0 bases, with 21 bases between. This CDR3 has 18 residues. Germline V lookup: CDR1 DFQATT, CDR2 SNEGSKA (reference sequence).

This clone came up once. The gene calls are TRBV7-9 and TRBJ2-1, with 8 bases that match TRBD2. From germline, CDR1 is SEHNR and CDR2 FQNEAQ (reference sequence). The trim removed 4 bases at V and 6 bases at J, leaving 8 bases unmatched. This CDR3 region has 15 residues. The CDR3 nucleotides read TGTGCCAGCAGCTCCGGGACTAGGCCCGGCAATGAGCAGTTCTTC. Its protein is CASSSGTRPGNEQFF.

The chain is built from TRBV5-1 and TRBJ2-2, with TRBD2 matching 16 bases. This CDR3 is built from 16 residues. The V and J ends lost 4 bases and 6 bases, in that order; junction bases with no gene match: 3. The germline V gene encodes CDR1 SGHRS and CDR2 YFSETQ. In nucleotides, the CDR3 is TGCGCCAGCAGCCCCGGGACTAGCGGGAGGGCCGGGGAGCTGTTTTTT. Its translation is CASSPGTSGRAGELFF.

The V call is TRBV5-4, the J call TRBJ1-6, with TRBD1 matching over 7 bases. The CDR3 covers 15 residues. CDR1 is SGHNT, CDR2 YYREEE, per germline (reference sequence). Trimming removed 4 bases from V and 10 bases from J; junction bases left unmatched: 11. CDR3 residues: CASSKEQGLRSPLHF. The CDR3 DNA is TGTGCCAGCAGCAAAGAACAGGGGCTGCGATCACCCCTCCACTTT.

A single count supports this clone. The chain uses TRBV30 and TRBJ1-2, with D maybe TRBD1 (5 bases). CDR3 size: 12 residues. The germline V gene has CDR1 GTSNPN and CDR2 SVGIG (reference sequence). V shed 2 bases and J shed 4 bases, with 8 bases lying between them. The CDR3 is CAWSQGVYGYTF. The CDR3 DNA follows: TGTGCCTGGAGTCAGGGCGTCTATGGCTACACCTTC.

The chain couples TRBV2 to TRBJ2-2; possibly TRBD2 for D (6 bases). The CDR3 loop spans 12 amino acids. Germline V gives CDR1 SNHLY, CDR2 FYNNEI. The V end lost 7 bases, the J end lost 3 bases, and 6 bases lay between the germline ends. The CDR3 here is CASTGDTGELFF. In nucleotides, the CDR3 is TGTGCCAGCACGGGGGACACCGGGGAGCTGTTTTTT. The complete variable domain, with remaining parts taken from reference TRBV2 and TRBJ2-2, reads EPEVTQTPSHQVTQMGQEVILRCVPISNHLYFYWYRQILGQKVEFLVSFYNNEISEKSEIFDDQFSVERPDGSNFTLKIRSTKLEDSAMYFCASTGDTGELFFGEGSRLTVL.

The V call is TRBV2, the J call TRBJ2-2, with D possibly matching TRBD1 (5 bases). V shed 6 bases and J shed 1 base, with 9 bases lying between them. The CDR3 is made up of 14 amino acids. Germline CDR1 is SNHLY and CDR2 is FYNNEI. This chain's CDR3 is CASRATVNTGELFF. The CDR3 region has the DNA TGTGCCAGCAGGGCGACAGTGAACACCGGGGAGCTGTTTTTT.

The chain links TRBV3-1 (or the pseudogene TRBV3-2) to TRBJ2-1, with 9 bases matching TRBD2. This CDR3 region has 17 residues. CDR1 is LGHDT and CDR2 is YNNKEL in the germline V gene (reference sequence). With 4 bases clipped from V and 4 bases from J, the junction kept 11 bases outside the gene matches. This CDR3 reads CASSRGASGVVYNEQFF. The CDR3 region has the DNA TGTGCCAGCAGCCGTGGAGCTAGCGGGGTTGTTTACAATGAGCAGTTCTTC.

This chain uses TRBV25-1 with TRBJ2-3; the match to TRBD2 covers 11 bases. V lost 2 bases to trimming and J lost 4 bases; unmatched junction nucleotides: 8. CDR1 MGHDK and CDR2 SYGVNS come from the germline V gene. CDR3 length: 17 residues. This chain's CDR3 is CASSETTSGIRADTQYF. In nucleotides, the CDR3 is TGTGCCAGCAGTGAAACGACTAGCGGGATCAGGGCAGATACGCAGTATTTT.

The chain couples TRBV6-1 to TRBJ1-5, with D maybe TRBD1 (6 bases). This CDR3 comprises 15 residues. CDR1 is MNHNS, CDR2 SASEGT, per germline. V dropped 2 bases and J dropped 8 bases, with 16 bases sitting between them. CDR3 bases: TGTGCCAGCAGTGAACAGGACAGTCGCAAGGAGCCCCAGCATTTT. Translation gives CASSEQDSRKEPQHF.

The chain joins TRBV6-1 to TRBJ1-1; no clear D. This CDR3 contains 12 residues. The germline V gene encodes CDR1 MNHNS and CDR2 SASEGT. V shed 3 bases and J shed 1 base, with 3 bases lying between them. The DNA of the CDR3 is TGTGCCAGCAGTGACAGGAACACTGAAGCTTTCTTT. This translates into CASSDRNTEAFF.

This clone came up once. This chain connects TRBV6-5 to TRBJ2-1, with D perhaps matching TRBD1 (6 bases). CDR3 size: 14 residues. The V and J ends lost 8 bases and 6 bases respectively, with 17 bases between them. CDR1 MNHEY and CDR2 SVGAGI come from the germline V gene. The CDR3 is CASLRTGKGNEQFF. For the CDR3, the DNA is TGTGCCAGCCTCAGAACAGGGAAGGGCAATGAGCAGTTCTTC.